Listed below are T cell receptor beta chains from one sample, sequenced in a study of shared clonotypes between healthy human individuals. Profiled with immunoSEQ multiplex PCR; TCRdb holds only in-frame clones, not every one. The table shows 500,000 to 650,000 clones, with just over 75% occurring only once. The sequenced sample was PBMCs. The receptors here all came from a woman aged 40 to 55 in good health. Some clones in this sample may be carry-over from other donors' samples. Both conserved end residues are part of each CDR3. The order of the fields is CDR3 length, V gene, D gene, J gene, clone size, CDR3 DNA, CDR3 protein. The D gene is left open where the match is weak. Only part of the rows carry a size: once, few, many, or a class if the clone is expanded.

cdr3_length: 16; v_call: TRBV5-1; d_call: NA; j_call: TRBJ2-5; clone_size: NA; cdr3_nt: TGCGCCAGCAGCTTGGAGGCAGGGGATACGTTTGAGACCCAGTACTTC; cdr3_aa: CASSLEAGDTFETQYF
cdr3_length: 14; v_call: TRBV9; d_call: NA; j_call: TRBJ2-2; clone_size: NA; cdr3_nt: TGTGCCAGCAGCGTAGGGCAGGCTACCGGGGAGCTGTTTTTT; cdr3_aa: CASSVGQATGELFF
cdr3_length: 16; v_call: TRBV5-4; d_call: TRBD2; j_call: TRBJ2-3; clone_size: NA; cdr3_nt: TGTGCCAGCAGCTTGGAGGGACTACAAGACACAGATACGCAGTATTTT; cdr3_aa: CASSLEGLQDTDTQYF
cdr3_length: 15; v_call: TRBV15; d_call: NA; j_call: TRBJ1-5; clone_size: few; cdr3_nt: TGTGCCACCAGCAGAGACCCCTCAGAGGATCAGCCCCAGCATTTT; cdr3_aa: CATSRDPSEDQPQHF
cdr3_length: 16; v_call: TRBV6-6; d_call: TRBD2; j_call: TRBJ2-1; clone_size: NA; cdr3_nt: TGTGCCAGCAGTCGTTCGACTAGCGGTGCTTACAATGAGCAGTTCTTC; cdr3_aa: CASSRSTSGAYNEQFF
cdr3_length: 16; v_call: TRBV15; d_call: NA; j_call: TRBJ1-2; clone_size: NA; cdr3_nt: TGTGCCACCAGCAGAGATCGGCAGGTAGAGGTCCATGGCTACACCTTC; cdr3_aa: CATSRDRQVEVHGYTF
cdr3_length: 13; v_call: TRBV11-2; d_call: NA; j_call: TRBJ1-1; clone_size: NA; cdr3_nt: TGTGCCAGCAGCTTATCTTGGGGGACTGAAGCTTTCTTT; cdr3_aa: CASSLSWGTEAFF
cdr3_length: 14; v_call: TRBV7-2; d_call: TRBD1; j_call: TRBJ2-4; clone_size: NA; cdr3_nt: TGTGCCAGCAACGACAGGGGAGCCAAAAACATTCAGTACTTC; cdr3_aa: CASNDRGAKNIQYF
cdr3_length: 15; v_call: TRBV2; d_call: NA; j_call: TRBJ1-1; clone_size: NA; cdr3_nt: TGTGCCAGCAGTGAAATGGAGCAGGGCTACACTGAAGCTTTCTTT; cdr3_aa: CASSEMEQGYTEAFF
cdr3_length: 14; v_call: TRBV6-6; d_call: TRBD1; j_call: TRBJ1-2; clone_size: NA; cdr3_nt: TGTGCCAGCAGTTACTCGACAGGGGGGTATGGCTACACCTTC; cdr3_aa: CASSYSTGGYGYTF
cdr3_length: 13; v_call: TRBV6-9; d_call: NA; j_call: TRBJ1-3; clone_size: NA; cdr3_nt: TGTGCCAGCAGTTACGCCCCTGGAAACACCATATATTTT; cdr3_aa: CASSYAPGNTIYF
cdr3_length: 15; v_call: TRBV5-8; d_call: TRBD1; j_call: TRBJ1-5; clone_size: once; cdr3_nt: TGTGCCAGCAGCCAGGGACAGGGGAGAAGTCAGCCCCAGCATTTT; cdr3_aa: CASSQGQGRSQPQHF
cdr3_length: 16; v_call: TRBV29-1; d_call: TRBD1; j_call: TRBJ2-2; clone_size: NA; cdr3_nt: TGCAGCGTTGAGGGTGCAGGGGGCGACAACACCGGGGAGCTGTTTTTT; cdr3_aa: CSVEGAGGDNTGELFF
cdr3_length: 15; v_call: TRBV18; d_call: NA; j_call: TRBJ1-5; clone_size: NA; cdr3_nt: TGTGCCAGCTCACCACTACAGGATAGCAATCAGCCCCAGCATTTT; cdr3_aa: CASSPLQDSNQPQHF
cdr3_length: 15; v_call: TRBV12-5; d_call: NA; j_call: TRBJ1-4; clone_size: NA; cdr3_nt: TGTGCTAGTGGCGCCGATAAAGGGGCTAATGAAAAACTGTTTTTT; cdr3_aa: CASGADKGANEKLFF
cdr3_length: 15; v_call: TRBV5-1; d_call: NA; j_call: TRBJ2-3; clone_size: NA; cdr3_nt: TGCGCCAGCAGCTTGGGGTACTCTGGCACAGATACGCAGTATTTT; cdr3_aa: CASSLGYSGTDTQYF
cdr3_length: 15; v_call: TRBV5-1; d_call: NA; j_call: TRBJ2-2; clone_size: NA; cdr3_nt: TGCGCCAGCAGCGTCAGTGCAGCGCGCACCGGGGAGCTGTTTTTT; cdr3_aa: CASSVSAARTGELFF
cdr3_length: 12; v_call: TRBV22-1; d_call: NA; j_call: TRBJ1-2; clone_size: NA; cdr3_nt: TGTCCTGGGAGGAGAAAGACCTATGGCTACACCTTC; cdr3_aa: CPGRRKTYGYTF
cdr3_length: 13; v_call: TRBV7-2; d_call: NA; j_call: TRBJ2-1; clone_size: many; cdr3_nt: TGTGCCAGCAGCTTAGCCAGGGGAGATGAGCAGTTCTTC; cdr3_aa: CASSLARGDEQFF
cdr3_length: 17; v_call: TRBV5-1; d_call: NA; j_call: TRBJ1-3; clone_size: NA; cdr3_nt: TGCGCCAGCAGCTTGGGGGCGACCACGCGCTCTGGAAACACCATATATTTT; cdr3_aa: CASSLGATTRSGNTIYF
cdr3_length: 13; v_call: TRBV28; d_call: NA; j_call: TRBJ2-3; clone_size: NA; cdr3_nt: TGTGCCAGCAGTGTGCCGAGCACAGATACGCAGTATTTT; cdr3_aa: CASSVPSTDTQYF
cdr3_length: 13; v_call: TRBV6-5; d_call: TRBD1; j_call: TRBJ2-7; clone_size: NA; cdr3_nt: TGTGCCAGCACTCGGACAGGCTACTACGAGCAGTACTTC; cdr3_aa: CASTRTGYYEQYF
cdr3_length: 18; v_call: TRBV7-9; d_call: NA; j_call: TRBJ2-3; clone_size: NA; cdr3_nt: TGTGCCAGCAGCCCACAACTTTCTCGCGCCTCTAGCACAGATACGCAGTATTTT; cdr3_aa: CASSPQLSRASSTDTQYF
cdr3_length: 13; v_call: TRBV6-1; d_call: NA; j_call: TRBJ2-2; clone_size: NA; cdr3_nt: TGTGCCAGCAGTGACAGGCTGGGCGGGGAGCTGTTTTTT; cdr3_aa: CASSDRLGGELFF
cdr3_length: 17; v_call: TRBV7-6; d_call: TRBD2; j_call: TRBJ2-2; clone_size: NA; cdr3_nt: TGTGCCAGCAGCTTCGCCGGGGGGTACGGAACCGCCGGGGAGCTGTTTTTT; cdr3_aa: CASSFAGGYGTAGELFF
cdr3_length: 14; v_call: TRBV29-1; d_call: TRBD1; j_call: TRBJ1-2; clone_size: NA; cdr3_nt: TGCAGCGTTCTCCGGGACAGGGGTGACTATGGCTACACCTTC; cdr3_aa: CSVLRDRGDYGYTF
cdr3_length: 12; v_call: TRBV7-9; d_call: TRBD2; j_call: TRBJ2-5; clone_size: NA; cdr3_nt: TGTGCCACCCAACGGGAGGGAGAGACCCAGTACTTC; cdr3_aa: CATQREGETQYF
cdr3_length: 13; v_call: TRBV4-2; d_call: NA; j_call: TRBJ2-1; clone_size: NA; cdr3_nt: TGTGCCAGCAGCCATAACAGACACCCTGGGCAGTTCTTC; cdr3_aa: CASSHNRHPGQFF
cdr3_length: 13; v_call: TRBV7-9; d_call: NA; j_call: TRBJ2-5; clone_size: NA; cdr3_nt: TGTGCCAGCAGCTTAGGTTATGGGGAGACCCAGTACTTC; cdr3_aa: CASSLGYGETQYF
cdr3_length: 18; v_call: TRBV4-1; d_call: TRBD1; j_call: TRBJ1-1; clone_size: NA; cdr3_nt: TGCGCCAGCAGCCAAGATCGACTCCCCGGGACAGAGAACACTGAAGCTTTCTTT; cdr3_aa: CASSQDRLPGTENTEAFF
cdr3_length: 16; v_call: TRBV9; d_call: TRBD2; j_call: TRBJ2-5; clone_size: NA; cdr3_nt: TGTGCCAGCAGCGCCCACGCGAGCGGGAGCGAGGAGACCCAGTACTTC; cdr3_aa: CASSAHASGSEETQYF
cdr3_length: 14; v_call: TRBV2; d_call: TRBD2; j_call: TRBJ2-2; clone_size: NA; cdr3_nt: TGTGCCAGCAAAAGGGAGGGGAACACCGGGGAGCTGTTTTTT; cdr3_aa: CASKREGNTGELFF
cdr3_length: 14; v_call: TRBV7-8; d_call: NA; j_call: TRBJ2-7; clone_size: NA; cdr3_nt: TGTGCCAGCAGCCCCGGGAGAGGGGTCTCCGAGCAGTACTTC; cdr3_aa: CASSPGRGVSEQYF
cdr3_length: 13; v_call: TRBV19; d_call: NA; j_call: TRBJ1-5; clone_size: NA; cdr3_nt: TGTGCCAGTAGCTACAATAGCAATCAGCCCCAGCATTTT; cdr3_aa: CASSYNSNQPQHF
cdr3_length: 14; v_call: TRBV15; d_call: NA; j_call: TRBJ1-5; clone_size: many; cdr3_nt: TGTGCCACCAGCGAGGGGCGGAGCAATCAGCCCCAGCATTTT; cdr3_aa: CATSEGRSNQPQHF
cdr3_length: 11; v_call: TRBV14; d_call: NA; j_call: TRBJ1-5; clone_size: NA; cdr3_nt: TGTGCCAGCACTTGCAATCAGCCCCAGCATTTT; cdr3_aa: CASTCNQPQHF
cdr3_length: 18; v_call: TRBV5-1; d_call: TRBD1; j_call: TRBJ2-1; clone_size: few; cdr3_nt: TGCGCCAGCTTTAACGGGACAGGGGGTTTTAGTACCTACAATGAGCAGTTCTTC; cdr3_aa: CASFNGTGGFSTYNEQFF
cdr3_length: 16; v_call: TRBV5-5; d_call: TRBD1; j_call: TRBJ1-5; clone_size: NA; cdr3_nt: TGTGCCAGCAGCCCAGGACAGGTCCCTAGCAATCAGCCCCAGCATTTT; cdr3_aa: CASSPGQVPSNQPQHF
cdr3_length: 15; v_call: TRBV2; d_call: TRBD1; j_call: TRBJ1-4; clone_size: NA; cdr3_nt: TGTGCCAGCAGTGAATCACAGGGGGGGCGTGAAAAACTGTTTTTT; cdr3_aa: CASSESQGGREKLFF